This TCR beta chain was sequenced during a study of CD8+ T cells in alopecia areata. Across the study: Transfer of skin from approximately 6-13-month-old C3H/HeJ graft donors with spontaneous alopecia was made to roughly 6-11-week-old female C3H/HeJ mice.

This clone was counted only a few times. Its antigen is still unknown. Each gene name is a mouse one. The read ends 4 residues shy of where the CDR3 ends; the end is completed using the germline J gene. Scientists pooled cutaneous lymph node cells and sorted them on CD4, CD8alpha, NKG2D, NKG2ACE and other markers. The CDR3 loop spans 15 amino acids. Germline V lookup: CDR1 NSQYPW, CDR2 LRSPGD (reference sequence). Between the trimmed V and J ends, which lost 3 bases and 6 bases, there was a span of 15 bases. cDNA prepared by RNA extraction and subsequent reverse transcription served as the template for sequencing. The assay was immunoSEQ multiplex PCR, and TCRdb's table has in-frame clones only and misses some. The sample includes about 300,000 clones, none of them occurring once. Broader study findings: More clonal than normal scalp was lesional scalp, particularly alopecia totalis/universalis. The study also sequences resident alphabeta T cells of normal skin in scalp samples.

The sample consisted of CD4+ T cells sorted from a lymph node. The V and J genes are TRBV1 and TRBJ2-1, with D tentatively TRBD1 (5 bases). The TCR sequence derives from a C3H/HeJ mouse with alopecia areata. For the strain, the MHC haplotype given is H2-k. The part of the CDR3 DNA that was read is TGCACCTGCAGTGCTCAGGGAGTGAGGGGTGCT. Translating gives CTCSAQGVRGA. The entire CDR3 reads CTCSAQGVRGAEQFF.